This T cell receptor beta chain came from a study of blood T cells in healthy people across ages. This CDR3 comprises 15 residues. CDR1 is SGHRS, CDR2 YFSETQ, per germline. Trimming took off 1 base at V and 6 bases at J, with 14 bases between the two ends. Every sample yielded at least 6 million isolated PBMCs. Study-wide results and caveats: Getting older went along with TCR beta diversity per million T cells dropping roughly linearly.

A remark on this clonotype: Antigen: not known.

Primers used in a second PCR of about 7 to 12 cycles were a sample-barcoded 5' primer and a J-beta primer mix. All samples yielded 3 million or more CDR3-containing paired-end reads. Via MiXCR, TCRdb re-called the 5' RACE reads, giving one row per CDR3 protein. Among about 1.8 million distinct CDR3 sequences listed, roughly 49% were seen once. This chain links TRBV5-1 with TRBJ2-1, with D unresolved. The sequence was collected from a woman in her 40s in good health. Sequencing input: blood. The CDR3 reads CASSLYGQIPNEQFF. The CDR3 bases are TGCGCCAGCAGCTTGTATGGCCAGATACCCAATGAGCAGTTCTTC.